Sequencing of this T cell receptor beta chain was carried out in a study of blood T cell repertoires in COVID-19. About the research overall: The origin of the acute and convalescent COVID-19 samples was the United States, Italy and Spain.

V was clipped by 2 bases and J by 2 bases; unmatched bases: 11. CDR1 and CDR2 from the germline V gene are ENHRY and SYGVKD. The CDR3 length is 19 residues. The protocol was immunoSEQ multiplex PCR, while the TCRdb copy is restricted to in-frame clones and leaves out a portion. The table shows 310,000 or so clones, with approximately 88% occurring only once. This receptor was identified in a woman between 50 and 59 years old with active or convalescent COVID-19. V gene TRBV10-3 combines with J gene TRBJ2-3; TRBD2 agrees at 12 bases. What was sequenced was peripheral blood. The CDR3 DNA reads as TGTGCCATCAGTGAGCCTCTAGCGGGAGGGCCTATGAACACAGATACGCAGTATTTT. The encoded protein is CAISEPLAGGPMNTDTQYF.